These T cell receptor beta chains were read from a single sample in a study of blood T cell repertoires in COVID-19. Repertoires were generated with immunoSEQ multiplex PCR, while TCRdb's copy carries only in-frame clones and drops some. The repertoire holds around 360,000 clones, with around 87% as singletons. The sample comprised PBMCs or T cells enriched from blood (not recorded which). These receptors were taken from a man between 35 and 55 years old in a cohort exposed to, infected with or recovered from COVID-19 (not recorded which). The CDR3 runs from the conserved cysteine through the conserved F or W.

V gene,CDR3 protein
TRBV6-1,CASSDGGPPNYGYTF
TRBV9,CASSVESSGNTIYF
TRBV9,CASSDHPGLAGGYNEQFF
TRBV6-2/TRBV6-3,CASSPHGENAEAFF
TRBV19,CASSIEGTSPLGTGELFF
TRBV4-2,CASSQIRGGQQETQYF
TRBV5-1,CASSLSGTGLDTQYF
TRBV5-6,CASSIGRQRRGYTF
TRBV28,CATSRRDRGFNEKLFF
TRBV2,CASKQRGQGNSYEQYF
TRBV24-1,CATNPGHGETQYF
TRBV5-1,CASSLAGGSNQPQHF
TRBV5-1,CASSLRTWNTEAFF
TRBV6-5,CASSAKTENTGELFF
TRBV20-1,CSALDRLAQFF
TRBV11-2,CASGWAGENYEQYF
TRBV3-1/TRBV3-2,CASSLQGSHEQFF
TRBV7-8,CASSLAGGKYEQYF
TRBV18,CASSRDTGRNTEAFF
TRBV28,CASSLRTDNSPLHF
TRBV19,CASRNRGTGATGELFF
TRBV12-5,CASGKGLASYNEQFF
TRBV24-1,CATSDPGRGYNEQFF
TRBV19,CASSDRGRTDTQYF
TRBV5-1,CASSLVGGSGNTIYF
TRBV11-2,CASSQLGPQTNIQYF
TRBV10-1,CASSDTTSGTTDTQYF
TRBV11-2,CASSFLSGRASYEQYF
TRBV7-9,CASSLPAGVYNEQFF
TRBV5-1,CASSAPGLAGVVQFF